This TCR beta chain was observed in a study of PD-1 blockade in classical Hodgkin lymphoma. This clone showed up just a few times. Its antigen is currently unknown. Brentuximab vedotin exposure varied among the patients, all of whom had relapsed after autologous stem cell transplantation. The CDR3 sequence is 17 residues long. CDR1 and CDR2 (germline): ENHRY, SYGVKD. The V end was cut by 8 bases, the J end by 2 bases, with 24 bases between. Study results and caveats: Complete responders matched newly diagnosed patients in baseline diversity. By cycle point C4D1, TCR diversity had risen significantly in CD4+ cells (but not CD8+ cells). Reasons behind the repertoire differences stay unclear, perhaps disease activity or earlier therapy.

The method was immunoSEQ multiplex PCR; TCRdb's version includes in-frame clones alone and lacks a portion of them. The profile shows approximately 160,000 clones, about 78% of them singletons. The starting material was peripheral blood mononuclear cells (PBMCs), obtained before the second cycle of nivolumab. The receptor was derived from a human donor with classical Hodgkin lymphoma. V is TRBV10-3 and J is TRBJ2-5; a weak D match, TRBD2 (5 bases). The CDR3 bases are TGTGCCATCGGGGTAAGCGGTCCGGGAACACCTCAAGAGACCCAGTACTTC. Translated: CAIGVSGPGTPQETQYF.